Sequencing of this TCR beta chain was carried out in a study of blood T cell repertoires in COVID-19 (TCRdb year 2020). Study-wide context: Samples from collaborators originated in the United States, Italy and Spain and spanned both the acute and convalescent phases of COVID-19. The material from the prospective study consisted of cDNA or gDNA derived from T cells, B-cell-depleted T cells, or PBMCs. The dataset comprised deeply sampled blood TCRbeta repertoires from subjects exposed to, actively infected with, or recovered from COVID-19. The repertoires were made available in a free public database intended to serve as a resource for research on the immune response to SARS-CoV-2. Samples came from the ongoing ImmuneRACE study (first 160 participants) plus 1,254 subjects from 6 global collaborators. Sample metadata almost always included a de-identified subject ID, COVID-19 status, age in years and sex. Where available, HLA class I and class II types were taken from metadata supplied by the sample provider and were not determined by assay-based typing. What the work shows at the level of the full study, not this receptor alone: The quantity of clinical and demographic metadata differed by source and by participant and was supplied without curation.

Enrolling through a virtual design, the prospective study's participants ranged in age from roughly 18 to 89 years and lived across roughly 24 United States geographic areas. In the prospective study, participants were assigned to cohorts based on the clinical history participants reported in a screening survey and a study questionnaire. Each participant in the prospective study had whole blood, serum and a nasopharyngeal or oropharyngeal swab collected by mobile phlebotomists. Prospective study participants could optionally give additional blood draws and questionnaires over a 2-month period. Blood samples from the prospective study were shipped frozen or at room temperature prior to DNA extraction. The immunoSEQ Assay, a bias-controlled multiplex PCR, was used to amplify TCRbeta CDR3 regions from genomic DNA. In the original analysis: Within the assay, amplification of reference gene primers was used to estimate how many nucleated cells each sample contained. To quantify the absolute abundance of each unique TCRbeta CDR3 rearrangement, sequence reads were collapsed and filtered. For each sample, productive Simpson clonality was calculated by taking the square root of Simpson's diversity index across productive rearrangements. In its TCRdb copy, this immuneACCESS table keeps in-frame sequences only and misses some clones. Where compared with another copy, unresolved V genes explain less than half of these, and the others have no known cause. For V, J and clone size, that table is used; D and trimming come from the DNA. The sample table contains nearly 250,000 clones; only one count was recorded for around 85% of them. Of the sample, about 8.2% is held by the ten largest clones.

This clone was observed a few times. This receptor's antigen is unknown. No much larger clone exists at a distance of one base, and base qualities are not known. The CDR3 has 16 amino acids, counting the end cysteine and phenylalanine. CDR3 DNA only is kept here, 48 bases in frame from base 1. V and J lose 0 bases and 0 bases, and a span of 9 bases separates them. Reading the germline V gene gives CDR1 SGDLS and CDR2 YYNGEE. This sequence originates from a woman between 50 and 59 years old with acute COVID-19. Recombination linked TRBV9 to TRBJ1-4; the D gene is not confidently resolved. The sequencing input was PBMCs or T cells enriched from blood (not recorded which). The DNA is TGTGCCAGCAGCGTAGGGAGTCAGCCAACTAATGAAAAACTGTTTTTT. This encodes CASSVGSQPTNEKLFF.